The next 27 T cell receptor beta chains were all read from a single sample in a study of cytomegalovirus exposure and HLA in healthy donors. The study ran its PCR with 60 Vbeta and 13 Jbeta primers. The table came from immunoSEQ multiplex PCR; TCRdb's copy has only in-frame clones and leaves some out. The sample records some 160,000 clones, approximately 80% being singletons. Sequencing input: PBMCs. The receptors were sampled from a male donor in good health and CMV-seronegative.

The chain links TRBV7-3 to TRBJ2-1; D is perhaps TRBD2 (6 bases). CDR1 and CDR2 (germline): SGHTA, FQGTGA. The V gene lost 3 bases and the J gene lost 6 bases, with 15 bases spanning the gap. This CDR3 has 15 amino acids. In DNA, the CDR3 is TGTGCCAGCAGCTTCTCCGGACTAACGTCCAATGAGCAGTTCTTC. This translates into CASSFSGLTSNEQFF.

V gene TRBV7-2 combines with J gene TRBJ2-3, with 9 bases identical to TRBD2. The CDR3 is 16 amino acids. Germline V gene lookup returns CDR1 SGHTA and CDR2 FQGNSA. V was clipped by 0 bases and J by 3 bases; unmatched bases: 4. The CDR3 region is CASSLAPLAGTDTQYF. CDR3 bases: TGTGCCAGCAGCTTAGCTCCCCTAGCGGGAACAGATACGCAGTATTTT.

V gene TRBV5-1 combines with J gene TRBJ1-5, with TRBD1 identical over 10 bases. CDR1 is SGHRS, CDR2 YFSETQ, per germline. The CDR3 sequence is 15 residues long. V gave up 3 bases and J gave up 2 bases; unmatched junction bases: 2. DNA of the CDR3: TGCGCCAGCAGCTACGGGACAGGGGGCAATCAGCCCCAGCATTTT. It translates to CASSYGTGGNQPQHF.

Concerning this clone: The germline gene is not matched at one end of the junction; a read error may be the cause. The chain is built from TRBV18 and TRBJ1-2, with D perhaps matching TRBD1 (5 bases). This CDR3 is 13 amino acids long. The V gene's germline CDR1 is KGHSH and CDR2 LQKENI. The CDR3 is CATSGDSSYGYTF. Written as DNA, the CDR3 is TGTGCCACCTCAGGCGACAGCAGTTATGGCTACACCTTC.

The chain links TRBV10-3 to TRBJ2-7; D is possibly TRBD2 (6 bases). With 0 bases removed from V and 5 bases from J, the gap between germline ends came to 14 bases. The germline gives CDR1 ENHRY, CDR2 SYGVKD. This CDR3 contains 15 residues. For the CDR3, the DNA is TGTGCCATCAGTGAGTCGCGGGGCTCCGTGGACGAGCAGTACTTC. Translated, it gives CAISESRGSVDEQYF.

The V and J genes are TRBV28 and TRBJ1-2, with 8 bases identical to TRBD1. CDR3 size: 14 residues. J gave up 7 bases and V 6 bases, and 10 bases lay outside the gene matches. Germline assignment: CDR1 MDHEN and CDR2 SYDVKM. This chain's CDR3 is CASRPGGGPPGYTF. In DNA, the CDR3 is TGTGCCAGCAGACCAGGGGGCGGCCCTCCTGGCTACACCTTC.

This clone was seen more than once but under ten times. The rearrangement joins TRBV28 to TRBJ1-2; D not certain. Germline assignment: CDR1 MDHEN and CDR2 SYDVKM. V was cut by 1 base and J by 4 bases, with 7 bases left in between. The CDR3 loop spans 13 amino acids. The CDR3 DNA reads TGTGCCAGCAGTTTATTGACTGTCTATGGCTACACCTTC. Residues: CASSLLTVYGYTF.

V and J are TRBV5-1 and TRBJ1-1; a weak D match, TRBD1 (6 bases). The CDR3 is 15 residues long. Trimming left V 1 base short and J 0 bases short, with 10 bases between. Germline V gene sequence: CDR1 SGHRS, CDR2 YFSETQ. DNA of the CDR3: TGCGCCAGCAGCTTGACCAGGGACATGAACACTGAAGCTTTCTTT. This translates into CASSLTRDMNTEAFF.

CDR3 sequence: CASSLVGGTNYGYTF. CDR3 bases: TGCGCCAGCAGCTTGGTCGGCGGAACTAACTATGGCTACACCTTC. The chain combines TRBV5-1 with TRBJ1-2; D is ambiguous. The CDR3 runs 15 residues. Trimming removed 0 bases from V and 0 bases from J, with 9 bases in between. CDR1 and CDR2 from the germline V gene are SGHRS and YFSETQ. Drawing the rest from reference TRBV5-1 and TRBJ1-2, the complete variable domain is KAGVTQTPRYLIKTRGQQVTLSCSPISGHRSVSWYQQTPGQGLQFLFEYFSETQRNKGNFPGRFSGRQFSNSRSEMNVSTLELGDSALYLCASSLVGGTNYGYTFGSGTRLTVV.

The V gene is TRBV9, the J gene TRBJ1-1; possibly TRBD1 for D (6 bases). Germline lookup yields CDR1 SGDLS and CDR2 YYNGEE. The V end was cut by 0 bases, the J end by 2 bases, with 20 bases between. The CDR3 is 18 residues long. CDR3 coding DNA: TGTGCCAGCAGCGTAGGAGCGCCGGGACACCCTCGTAACACTGAAGCTTTCTTT. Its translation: CASSVGAPGHPRNTEAFF. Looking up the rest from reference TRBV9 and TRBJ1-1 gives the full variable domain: DSGVTQTPKHLITATGQRVTLRCSPRSGDLSVYWYQQSLDQGLQFLIQYYNGEERAKGNILERFSAQQFPDLHSELNLSSLELGDSALYFCASSVGAPGHPRNTEAFFGQGTRLTVV.

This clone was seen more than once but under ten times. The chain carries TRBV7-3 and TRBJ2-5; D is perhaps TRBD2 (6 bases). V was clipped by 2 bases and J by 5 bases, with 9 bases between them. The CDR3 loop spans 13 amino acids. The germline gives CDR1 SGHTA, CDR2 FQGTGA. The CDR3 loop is CASSLGGMETQYF. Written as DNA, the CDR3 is TGTGCCAGCAGCTTAGGAGGGATGGAGACCCAGTACTTC.

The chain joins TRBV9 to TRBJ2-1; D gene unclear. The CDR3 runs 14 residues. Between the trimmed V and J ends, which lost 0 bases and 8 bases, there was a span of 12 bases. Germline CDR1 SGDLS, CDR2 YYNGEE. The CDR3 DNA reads TGTGCCAGCAGCGTAGACAGCTTTTCGGATGAGCAGTTCTTC. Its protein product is CASSVDSFSDEQFF.

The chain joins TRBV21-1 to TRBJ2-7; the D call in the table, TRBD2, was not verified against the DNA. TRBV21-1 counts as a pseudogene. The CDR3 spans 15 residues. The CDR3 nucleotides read TGTGCCAGCAGCACCCAGAGCGGGGGGACCTACGAGCAGTACTTC. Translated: CASSTQSGGTYEQYF.

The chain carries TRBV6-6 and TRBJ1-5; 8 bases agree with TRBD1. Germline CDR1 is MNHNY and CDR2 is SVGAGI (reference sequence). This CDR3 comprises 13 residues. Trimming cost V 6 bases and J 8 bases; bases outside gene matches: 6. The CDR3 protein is CASSLDRVKPQHF. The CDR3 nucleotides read TGTGCCAGCAGCCTGGACAGGGTGAAGCCCCAGCATTTT.

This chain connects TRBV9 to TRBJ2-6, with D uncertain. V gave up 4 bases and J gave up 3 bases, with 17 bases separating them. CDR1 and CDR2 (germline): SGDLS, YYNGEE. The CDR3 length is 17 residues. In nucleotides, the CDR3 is TGTGCCAGCAGCCACCGGAGAGGTTTTGGTGGGGCCAACGTCCTGACTTTC. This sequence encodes CASSHRRGFGGANVLTF.

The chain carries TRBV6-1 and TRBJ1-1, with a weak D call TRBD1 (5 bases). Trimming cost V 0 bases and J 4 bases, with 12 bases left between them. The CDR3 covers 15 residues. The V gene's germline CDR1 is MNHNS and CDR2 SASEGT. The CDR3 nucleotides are TGTGCCAGCAGTGAAGCGCCTCAGGGTATCACTGAAGCTTTCTTT. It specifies CASSEAPQGITEAFF.

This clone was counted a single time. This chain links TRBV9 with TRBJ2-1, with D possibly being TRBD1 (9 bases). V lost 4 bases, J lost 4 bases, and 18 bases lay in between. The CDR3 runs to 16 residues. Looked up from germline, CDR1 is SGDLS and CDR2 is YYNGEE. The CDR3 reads CASSLRGGQGYNEQFF. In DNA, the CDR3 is TGTGCCAGCAGCCTTCGGGGGGGACAGGGATACAATGAGCAGTTCTTC.

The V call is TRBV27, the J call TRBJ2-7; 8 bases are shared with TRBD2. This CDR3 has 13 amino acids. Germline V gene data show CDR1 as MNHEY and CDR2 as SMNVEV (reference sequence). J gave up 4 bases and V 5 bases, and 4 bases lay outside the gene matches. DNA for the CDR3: TGTGCCAGCAGTCCCGGGGGGGCGTACGAGCAGTACTTC. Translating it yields CASSPGGAYEQYF.

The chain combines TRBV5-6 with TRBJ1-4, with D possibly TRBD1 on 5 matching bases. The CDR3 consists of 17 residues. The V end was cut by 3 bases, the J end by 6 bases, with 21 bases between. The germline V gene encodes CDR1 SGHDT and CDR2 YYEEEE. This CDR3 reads CASSWGGPPNSDEKLFF. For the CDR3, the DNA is TGTGCCAGCAGCTGGGGGGGACCGCCCAACTCAGATGAAAAACTGTTTTTT.

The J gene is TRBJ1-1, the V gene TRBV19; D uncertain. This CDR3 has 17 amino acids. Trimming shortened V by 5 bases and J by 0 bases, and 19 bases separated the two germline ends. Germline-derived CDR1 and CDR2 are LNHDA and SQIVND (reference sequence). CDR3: CASSRMGARYMNTEAFF. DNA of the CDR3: TGTGCCAGTAGTCGGATGGGAGCCAGGTATATGAACACTGAAGCTTTCTTT.

The CDR3 nucleotides read TGTGCCAGCAGGACCAGCGGGAGACATGAGCAGTTCTTC. It yields the protein CASRTSGRHEQFF. This chain uses TRBV28 with TRBJ2-1, with 8 bases that match TRBD2. V lost 6 bases, J lost 8 bases, and 6 bases stayed unmatched. The germline gives CDR1 MDHEN, CDR2 SYDVKM. The CDR3 sequence is 13 residues long.

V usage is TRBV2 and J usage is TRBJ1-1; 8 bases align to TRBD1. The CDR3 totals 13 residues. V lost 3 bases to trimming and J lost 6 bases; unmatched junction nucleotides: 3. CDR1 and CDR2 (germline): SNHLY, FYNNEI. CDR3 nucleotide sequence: TGTGCCAGCAGTGACAGGGGGCGGGCTGAAGCTTTCTTT. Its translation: CASSDRGRAEAFF.

The CDR3 DNA reads TGTGCCAGTAGTATGCGGCAGTTCGGGACCGGGGAGCTGTTTTTT. Protein: CASSMRQFGTGELFF. The V gene is TRBV19, the J gene TRBJ2-2; D gene uncertain. V was clipped by 3 bases and J by 5 bases, with 13 bases between them. Germline CDR1 is LNHDA and CDR2 is SQIVND (reference sequence). The CDR3 covers 15 residues. Combining the CDR3 with reference TRBV19 and TRBJ2-2 gives the whole variable domain DGGITQSPKYLFRKEGQNVTLSCEQNLNHDAMYWYRQDPGQGLRLIYYSQIVNDFQKGDIAEGYSVSREKKESFPLTVTSAQKNPTAFYLCASSMRQFGTGELFFGEGSRLTVL.

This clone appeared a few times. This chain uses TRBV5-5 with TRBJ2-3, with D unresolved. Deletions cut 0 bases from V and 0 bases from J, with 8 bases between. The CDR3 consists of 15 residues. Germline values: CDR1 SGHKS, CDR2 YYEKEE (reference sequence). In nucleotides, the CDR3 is TGTGCCAGCAGCTTGGGGCAGACTAGCACAGATACGCAGTATTTT. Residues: CASSLGQTSTDTQYF. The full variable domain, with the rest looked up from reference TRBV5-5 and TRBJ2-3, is DAGVTQSPTHLIKTRGQQVTLRCSPISGHKSVSWYQQVLGQGPQFIFQYYEKEERGRGNFPDRFSARQFPNYSSELNVNALLLGDSALYLCASSLGQTSTDTQYFGPGTRLTVL.

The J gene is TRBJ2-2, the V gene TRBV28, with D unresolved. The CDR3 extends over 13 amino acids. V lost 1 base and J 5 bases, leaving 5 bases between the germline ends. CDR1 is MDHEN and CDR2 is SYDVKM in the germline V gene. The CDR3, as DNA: TGTGCCAGCAGTTTATCCCTGACCGGGGAGCTGTTTTTT. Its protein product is CASSLSLTGELFF.

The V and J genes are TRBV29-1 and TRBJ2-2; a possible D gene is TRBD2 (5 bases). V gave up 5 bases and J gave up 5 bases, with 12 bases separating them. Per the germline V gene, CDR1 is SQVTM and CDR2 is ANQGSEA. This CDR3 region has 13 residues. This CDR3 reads CSVSGLDTGELFF. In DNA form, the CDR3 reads TGCAGCGTTAGCGGTTTAGATACCGGGGAGCTGTTTTTT.

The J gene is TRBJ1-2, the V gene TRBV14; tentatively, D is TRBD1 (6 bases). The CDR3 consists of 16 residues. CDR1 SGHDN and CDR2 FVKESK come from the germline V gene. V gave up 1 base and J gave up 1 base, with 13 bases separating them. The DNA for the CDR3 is TGTGCCAGCAGCCAAGTGGGGGCACAGTTTAACTATGGCTACACCTTC. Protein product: CASSQVGAQFNYGYTF. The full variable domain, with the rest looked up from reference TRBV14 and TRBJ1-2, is EAGVTQFPSHSVIEKGQTVTLRCDPISGHDNLYWYRRVMGKEIKFLLHFVKESKQDESGMPNNRFLAERTGGTYSTLKVQPAELEDSGVYFCASSQVGAQFNYGYTFGSGTRLTVV.